This T cell receptor beta chain is drawn from a study of PD-1 blockade in classical Hodgkin lymphoma. Looking at the study overall: Nivolumab dosed at 3 mg/kg went to patients intravenously every 2 weeks. Findings of the study overall: Relapsed/refractory patients reportedly had the lowest baseline TCR diversity, below newly diagnosed patients, who were below healthy donors. Baseline diversity was lower in partial responders and progressors than complete responders.

This clone appeared a few times. What it binds is not known. Repertoires were generated with immunoSEQ multiplex PCR, while TCRdb's copy carries only in-frame clones and drops some. The profile covers several thousand clones, with about 76% appearing a single time and about 53% taken by the ten largest. All trial patients relapsed after autologous stem cell transplantation. Best response was recorded as complete response, partial response or progressive disease. This CDR3 region has 17 residues. The V gene's germline CDR1 is LGHNA and CDR2 YSLEER. After removal of 1 base from V and 4 bases from J, the junction contained 9 bases not matched to a gene.

The material was peripheral blood mononuclear cells (PBMCs), obtained at baseline. This receptor was identified in a human donor with classical Hodgkin lymphoma. The rearrangement uses TRBV4-3 and TRBJ2-3, with 9 bases lining up with TRBD2. DNA for the CDR3: TGCGCCAGCAGCCAAGGGCGAGGCGGGAGGGCCCCAGATACGCAGTATTTT. It translates to CASSQGRGGRAPDTQYF.